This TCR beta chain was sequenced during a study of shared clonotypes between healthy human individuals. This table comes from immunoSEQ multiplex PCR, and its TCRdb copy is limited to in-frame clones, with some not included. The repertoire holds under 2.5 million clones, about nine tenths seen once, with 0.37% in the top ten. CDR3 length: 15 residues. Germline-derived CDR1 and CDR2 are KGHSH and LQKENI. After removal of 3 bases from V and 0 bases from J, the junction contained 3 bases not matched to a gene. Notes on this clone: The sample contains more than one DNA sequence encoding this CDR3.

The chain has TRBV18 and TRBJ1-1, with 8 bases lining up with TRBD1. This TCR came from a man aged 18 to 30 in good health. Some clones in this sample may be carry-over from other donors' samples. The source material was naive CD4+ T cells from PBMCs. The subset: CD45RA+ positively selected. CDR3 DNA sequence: TGTGCCAGCTCACCCTGGACAGGGCTGAACACTGAAGCTTTCTTT. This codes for CASSPWTGLNTEAFF.